The 27 T cell receptor beta chains given below trace back to one sample, sequenced in a study of lymphopenia after photon versus proton radiotherapy. Clones were read by immunoSEQ multiplex PCR, and TCRdb kept only the in-frame ones, dropping some. This repertoire shows about 70,000 clones, 80% to 95% found once; its top ten account for 2.2%. This specimen consisted of peripheral blood, obtained from a patient treated with photon-based radiotherapy. The receptor source for this set is a woman between 35 and 50 years old with cholangiocarcinoma.

This clone has a single count. J is TRBJ1-1 and V is TRBV5-6; 8 bases agree with TRBD1. The CDR3 is 13 residues long. Germline V CDR1 and CDR2: SGHDT, YYEEEE. V dropped 0 bases and J dropped 10; count of bases not matched to a gene: 5. CDR3 sequence (DNA): TGTGCCAGCAGCTTGGATCCAACAGGGGGAGCTTTCTTT. It encodes CASSLDPTGGAFF.

J is TRBJ1-1 and V is TRBV7-9; D not resolved. V lost 2 bases and J lost 8, with 21 bases in between. The length of the CDR3 is 16 residues. Germline V gene data show CDR1 as SEHNR and CDR2 as FQNEAQ (reference sequence). Here the CDR3 reads CASSLSTGLQKWEAFF. The CDR3 bases are TGTGCCAGCAGCTTATCTACCGGGCTACAAAAATGGGAAGCTTTCTTT.

This chain's CDR3 is CASSPQQVNTEAFF. The CDR3 DNA reads as TGTGCCAGCTCACCACAACAGGTGAACACTGAAGCTTTCTTT. This sequence joins TRBV18 and TRBJ1-1, with D possibly being TRBD1 (5 bases). The germline V and J ends were trimmed by 1 base and 0 bases, with 6 bases remaining between them. Germline V gives CDR1 KGHSH, CDR2 LQKENI. CDR3 length: 14 amino acids.

Only one count was recorded for this clone. The identical CDR3 is also encoded by other nucleotide sequences in the sample. The rearrangement joins TRBV28 to TRBJ1-2; 7 nucleotides align to TRBD1. CDR1 and CDR2 (germline): MDHEN, SYDVKM. Losses at the gene ends were 2 bases for V and 8 bases for J; bases not matched to a gene: 5. The CDR3 covers 13 residues. CDR3 DNA sequence: TGTGCCAGCAGTTTAGAGGGGGCGCGCGGCTACACCTTC. Translating it yields CASSLEGARGYTF.

The chain employs TRBV19 and TRBJ2-3; 7 nucleotides match TRBD1. Losses at the gene ends were 7 bases for V and 6 bases for J; bases not matched to a gene: 10. CDR3 length: 14 amino acids. Germline CDR1 reads LNHDA; CDR2 reads SQIVND (reference sequence). The CDR3 here is CASKVGQPGDTQYF. DNA of the CDR3: TGTGCCAGTAAGGTGGGACAGCCGGGGGATACGCAGTATTTT.

The chain carries TRBV2 and TRBJ1-6; D gene uncertain. The V gene lost 0 bases and the J gene lost 0 bases, with 15 bases spanning the gap. This CDR3 comprises 19 residues. Germline loops: CDR1 SNHLY, CDR2 FYNNEI. The CDR3 DNA follows: TGTGCCAGCAGTGAAGCCCCAGGACGGATCCGCTCCTATAATTCACCCCTCCACTTT. Its protein product is CASSEAPGRIRSYNSPLHF.

V gene TRBV7-8 combines with J gene TRBJ2-7; 11 bases fit TRBD1. Germline V gene data show CDR1 as SGHVS and CDR2 as FQNEAQ. The CDR3 is 15 residues long. Trimming removed 5 bases from V and 3 bases from J; junction bases left unmatched: 6. The CDR3 DNA follows: TGTGCCAGCAGCCATGGAGGGACAGGGGGCTACGAGCAGTACTTC. Residues: CASSHGGTGGYEQYF. The full variable domain, completed using reference TRBV7-8 and TRBJ2-7, is GAGVSQSPRYKVAKRGQDVALRCDPISGHVSLFWYQQALGQGPEFLTYFQNEAQLDKSGLPSDRFFAERPEGSVSTLKIQRTQQEDSAVYLCASSHGGTGGYEQYFGPGTRLTVT.

V gene TRBV11-2 combines with J gene TRBJ2-5, with D perhaps given as TRBD1 or TRBD2 (6 bases each). Trimming stripped 7 bases from V and 5 bases from J, with 17 bases between. The CDR3 is 14 amino acids. The germline CDR1 and CDR2 sequences are SGHAT and FQNNGV. CDR3 bases: TGTGCCAGCACTTGGGGGGCAGGGGAGGAGACCCAGTACTTC. Its protein is CASTWGAGEETQYF.

The chain employs TRBV18 and TRBJ2-5; D is perhaps TRBD2 (6 bases). Germline V gene sequence: CDR1 KGHSH, CDR2 LQKENI. Trimming took 1 base from V and 6 from J, leaving 12 bases between them. The CDR3 spans 14 residues. As DNA, the CDR3 is TGTGCCAGCTCACCACTTGGAGGGAGGCAGACCCAGTACTTC. Its translation: CASSPLGGRQTQYF.

The chain combines TRBV2 with TRBJ2-1; D possibly matches TRBD1 or TRBD2 (6 bases each). Trimming took 6 bases from V and 5 from J, leaving 11 bases between them. CDR3 length: 13 residues. The germline V gene has CDR1 SNHLY and CDR2 FYNNEI. CDR3 sequence (DNA): TGTGCCAGCAGGGGGGGCCTCCACAATGAGCAGTTCTTC. As protein: CASRGGLHNEQFF.

The chain employs TRBV7-3 and TRBJ1-5, with unresolved D. V was clipped by 2 bases and J by 0 bases, with 14 bases between them. The germline V gene has CDR1 SGHTA and CDR2 FQGTGA. The length of the CDR3 is 17 residues. The CDR3 sequence is CASSLRRPPNSNQPQHF. The CDR3 coding sequence is TGTGCCAGCAGCTTACGAAGGCCACCGAATAGCAATCAGCCCCAGCATTTT.

V gene TRBV6-4 combines with J gene TRBJ2-7; TRBD2 agrees at 10 bases. CDR1 is MRHNA, CDR2 SNTAGT, per germline. This CDR3 comprises 16 residues. V was clipped by 2 bases and J by 2 bases; unmatched bases: 6. The CDR3 loop is CASSDQSSGSPYEQYF. The CDR3 DNA reads TGTGCCAGCAGTGACCAATCTAGCGGGAGTCCCTACGAGCAGTACTTC.

The chain has TRBV28 and TRBJ2-2, with TRBD1 matching 9 bases. The CDR3 is made up of 14 amino acids. Germline V CDR1 and CDR2: MDHEN, SYDVKM. Losses at the gene ends were 6 bases for V and 3 bases for J; bases not matched to a gene: 2. CDR3 residues: CASRTGGDTGELFF. The CDR3 coding sequence is TGTGCCAGCAGGACAGGGGGGGACACCGGGGAGCTGTTTTTT. The full variable domain, rest sourced from reference TRBV28 and TRBJ2-2, is DVKVTQSSRYLVKRTGEKVFLECVQDMDHENMFWYRQDPGLGLRLIYFSYDVKMKEKGDIPEGYSVSREKKERFSLILESASTNQTSMYLCASRTGGDTGELFFGEGSRLTVL.

As DNA, the CDR3 is TGTGCCAGCAGTATTCAGGAGAACTATGGCTACACCTTC. Its translation is CASSIQENYGYTF. This sequence joins TRBV28 and TRBJ1-2; D gene ambiguous. V was clipped by 5 bases and J by 2 bases, with 9 bases between them. Germline assignment: CDR1 MDHEN and CDR2 SYDVKM. The CDR3 extends over 13 amino acids.

V usage is TRBV5-8 and J usage is TRBJ2-2, with TRBD2 identical over 9 bases. Per the germline V gene, CDR1 is SGHTS and CDR2 is YDEGEE. The CDR3 extends over 15 amino acids. Trimming at V came to 0 bases and at J to 5 bases, leaving 2 bases not matched to a gene. The CDR3 DNA sequence: TGTGCCAGCAGCTTGGGACTAGCGGTTACCGGGGAGCTGTTTTTT. This sequence encodes CASSLGLAVTGELFF. Drawing the rest from reference TRBV5-8 and TRBJ2-2, the complete variable domain is EAGVTQSPTHLIKTRGQQATLRCSPISGHTSVYWYQQALGLGLQFLLWYDEGEERNRGNFPPRFSGRQFPNYSSELNVNALELEDSALYLCASSLGLAVTGELFFGEGSRLTVL.

The chain combines TRBV5-5 with TRBJ1-5; D is perhaps TRBD1 (5 bases). The CDR3 runs to 15 residues. Between the trimmed V and J ends, which lost 2 bases and 5 bases, there was a span of 14 bases. Germline V gene data show CDR1 as SGHKS and CDR2 as YYEKEE (reference sequence). The CDR3: CASSLSARQYQPQHF. The CDR3 nucleotides read TGTGCCAGCAGCTTAAGCGCCCGACAGTATCAGCCCCAGCATTTT.

This chain uses TRBV9 with TRBJ2-1; D remains unclear. The CDR3 totals 12 residues. Germline V gene sequence: CDR1 SGDLS, CDR2 YYNGEE. Trimming removed 0 bases at V and 8 bases at J, with 6 bases between. CDR3 protein: CASSVGADEQFF. For the CDR3, the DNA is TGTGCCAGCAGCGTAGGGGCGGATGAGCAGTTCTTC.

With regard to this clone: Sequence at one end of the junction differs from germline and may be a read error. The genes are TRBV6-1 and TRBJ1-2, with 10 bases that match TRBD1. The length of the CDR3 is 13 residues. The V gene's germline CDR1 is MNHNS and CDR2 SASEGT. Written as DNA, the CDR3 is TGTGCCAGCAGTGAAGGAACCGGGACAGGGGACTACTTC. It codes for CASSEGTGTGDYF.

V and J are TRBV11-2 and TRBJ1-1, with D hard to call. The CDR3 runs 11 residues. Trimming shortened V by 4 bases and J by 9 bases, and 9 bases separated the two germline ends. Germline V gene lookup returns CDR1 SGHAT and CDR2 FQNNGV. CDR3 nucleotides: TGTGCCAGCAGCTCTGGTCCCCAAGCTTTCTTT. The encoded protein is CASSSGPQAFF.

The V gene is TRBV5-4, the J gene TRBJ2-2; 7 nucleotides match TRBD1. This CDR3 spans 14 amino acids. Per the germline V gene, CDR1 is SGHNT and CDR2 is YYREEE (reference sequence). With V trimmed by 3 bases and J by 5 bases, 4 bases remained unmatched. The CDR3 DNA reads TGTGCCAGCAGCTCAGGGGGAAGAACCGGGGAGCTGTTTTTT. It encodes CASSSGGRTGELFF.

The rearrangement uses TRBV7-9 and TRBJ2-7; 7 bases fit TRBD2. Germline CDR1 is SEHNR and CDR2 is FQNEAQ (reference sequence). Trimming removed 5 bases from V and 6 bases from J; junction bases left unmatched: 10. CDR3 length: 14 residues. CDR3 loop: CASSPGGVSGEQYF. The CDR3 nucleotides read TGTGCCAGCAGCCCTGGGGGGGTAAGTGGCGAGCAGTACTTC.

This clone has just one count. The chain recombines TRBV11-2 with TRBJ2-7; D is possibly TRBD1 (6 bases). The CDR3 consists of 15 residues. The germline CDR1 and CDR2 sequences are SGHAT and FQNNGV. Trimming left V 7 bases short and J 0 bases short, with 16 bases between. The CDR3 bases are TGTGCCAGCACCCCCACAGGGTCGAGCTCCTACGAGCAGTACTTC. Its protein is CASTPTGSSSYEQYF.

The genes are TRBV5-6 and TRBJ1-2; TRBD1 aligns across 7 bases. Germline V lookup: CDR1 SGHDT, CDR2 YYEEEE. There are 15 residues in the CDR3. Losses at the gene ends were 0 bases for V and 4 bases for J; bases not matched to a gene: 6. CDR3 residues: CASSLDWTGVYGYTF. The CDR3 DNA follows: TGTGCCAGCAGCTTGGATTGGACAGGAGTCTATGGCTACACCTTC.

The chain has TRBV28 and TRBJ1-2, with 7 bases fitting TRBD1. The CDR3 extends over 13 amino acids. Per germline, CDR1 MDHEN and CDR2 SYDVKM. Trimming removed 4 bases from V and 4 bases from J; junction bases left unmatched: 3. The CDR3 DNA is TGTGCCAGCAGTTCGACAGGGATCTATGGCTACACCTTC. Protein sequence: CASSSTGIYGYTF.

CDR3 sequence (DNA): TGTGCCAGCTCAGAGGTTCTGGGGCAGAAGACTGAAGCTTTCTTT. Translated, it gives CASSEVLGQKTEAFF. The chain has TRBV18 and TRBJ1-1, with D tentatively TRBD1 (5 bases). Germline CDR1 reads KGHSH; CDR2 reads LQKENI. V lost 5 bases and J lost 5, with 18 bases in between. This CDR3 region has 15 residues.

The chain combines TRBV30 with TRBJ1-1; no clear D. Trimming shortened V by 1 base and J by 1 base, and 7 bases separated the two germline ends. Germline assignment: CDR1 GTSNPN and CDR2 SVGIG (reference sequence). CDR3 length: 13 residues. The CDR3 nucleotides are TGTGCCTGGAGTGAAGGAGGGAACACTGAAGCTTTCTTT. It encodes CAWSEGGNTEAFF.

The V and J genes are TRBV4-3 and TRBJ1-1, with D maybe TRBD1 (6 bases). From germline, CDR1 is LGHNA and CDR2 YSLEER. The CDR3 loop spans 16 amino acids. Trimming cost V 0 bases and J 3 bases, with 14 bases left between them. CDR3 nucleotide sequence: TGCGCCAGCAGCCAAGATAGAGGGGGATGGGACACTGAAGCTTTCTTT. Translating gives CASSQDRGGWDTEAFF.